This is a list of T cell receptor beta chains from one sample in a study of healthy donors' naive CD4 and CD8 T cells. Each CDR3 protein gets one entry after TCRdb re-called the reads with MiXCR. The sample lists about 200,000 distinct CDR3 sequences; about 70% were seen once. The sample was naive CD4+ and CD8+ T cells sorted from blood, pooled from several donors. These receptors were collected from a pool of human donors in good health; the sample pools cells from several healthy donors. CDR3s include the opening cysteine and the closing phenylalanine or tryptophan. Fields, in order: D gene, V gene, J gene, clone size, CDR3 protein, CDR3 DNA. D genes are given only for firm matches. Not all rows give a size; the values are once, few, many and, for expanded clones, a class.

>TRBD1|TRBV7-8|TRBJ2-7|-
CASSSSAGTAPYEQYF
TGTGCCAGCAGCTCCTCCGCCGGGACAGCTCCCTACGAGCAGTACTTC
>-|TRBV29-1|TRBJ2-1|-
CSVDPGLYNEQFF
TGCAGCGTTGACCCGGGACTCTACAATGAGCAGTTCTTC
>-|TRBV15|TRBJ1-3|-
CATSGTLSLFSGNTIYF
TGTGCCACCAGCGGAACCCTCTCGTTATTCTCTGGAAACACCATATATTTT
>-|TRBV30|TRBJ1-6|-
CAWSSYGGKGFSPLHF
TGTGCCTGGAGTTCGTACGGGGGCAAGGGTTTTTCACCCCTCCACTTT
>TRBD2|TRBV29-1|TRBJ2-1|few
CSAGGSGRNEQFF
TGCAGCGCCGGGGGGAGCGGGCGGAATGAGCAGTTCTTC
>-|TRBV29-1|TRBJ2-1|-
CSVELDRPNEQFF
TGCAGCGTAGAACTCGACAGACCAAATGAGCAGTTCTTC
>-|TRBV29-1|TRBJ2-7|-
CSVASSRISGSHYEQYF
TGCAGCGTTGCCTCCTCCCGGATCTCCGGGTCTCACTACGAGCAGTACTTC
>-|TRBV29-1|TRBJ2-7|-
CSVEAGPSYEQYF
TGCAGCGTTGAAGCGGGCCCCTCCTACGAGCAGTACTTC
>TRBD2|TRBV19|TRBJ2-3|once
CASSIELLAGPTDTQYF
TGTGCCAGTAGTATCGAACTGCTAGCGGGGCCCACAGATACGCAGTATTTT
>-|TRBV5-1|TRBJ2-1|-
CASSLTRAGDDNEQFF
TGCGCCAGCAGCTTGACTAGGGCAGGGGATGACAATGAGCAGTTCTTC
>-|TRBV27|TRBJ1-1|-
CASSLGRAAEAFF
TGTGCCAGCAGTTTAGGTAGGGCCGCTGAAGCTTTCTTT
>-|TRBV11-2|TRBJ2-7|-
CASSLDSPDFAYEQYF
TGTGCCAGCAGCTTAGATTCCCCGGACTTTGCCTACGAGCAGTACTTC
>-|TRBV7-8|TRBJ2-4|-
CASSLAPGSEGSKNIQYF
TGTGCCAGCAGCTTAGCGCCGGGGTCAGAAGGATCCAAAAACATTCAGTACTTC
>-|TRBV6-5|TRBJ1-1|few
CASRQVRNTEAFF
TGTGCCAGTAGACAGGTTAGGAACACTGAAGCTTTCTTT
>TRBD2|TRBV27|TRBJ2-1|once
CASQTSGPYNEQFF
TGTGCCAGCCAAACTAGCGGCCCCTACAATGAGCAGTTCTTC
>-|TRBV19|TRBJ1-5|-
CASSLASGAYQPQHF
TGTGCCAGTAGTTTAGCCTCGGGGGCATATCAGCCCCAGCATTTT
>-|TRBV6-6|TRBJ1-5|few
CASSPTNQPQHF
TGTGCCAGCAGTCCGACTAATCAGCCCCAGCATTTT
>-|TRBV30|TRBJ1-2|-
CAWRKEGYTF
TGTGCCTGGAGGAAGGAAGGCTACACCTTC
>TRBD1|TRBV30|TRBJ1-2|once
CAWSEPGQGANGYTF
TGTGCCTGGAGTGAGCCGGGACAGGGGGCTAATGGCTACACCTTC
>-|TRBV6-2/TRBV6-3|TRBJ1-2|-
CASSPLIRGPNYGYTF
TGTGCCAGCAGTCCTTTAATAAGGGGACCGAACTATGGCTACACCTTC
>-|TRBV27|TRBJ1-3|-
CASSRRDGPGNTIYF
TGTGCCAGCAGTCGTCGGGACGGACCTGGAAACACCATATATTTT
>-|TRBV29-1|TRBJ1-1|-
CSVWTQDTEAFF
TGCAGCGTTTGGACGCAGGACACTGAAGCTTTCTTT
>-|TRBV19|TRBJ1-5|-
CASSDGQTGNQPQHF
TGTGCCAGTAGCGACGGGCAGACTGGCAATCAGCCCCAGCATTTT
>TRBD1|TRBV6-5|TRBJ1-1|-
CAISGQGMNTEAFF
TGTGCCATCAGTGGACAGGGAATGAACACTGAAGCTTTCTTT
>-|TRBV27|TRBJ2-7|-
CASSLDSSYDEQYF
TGTGCCAGCAGTTTAGACTCGTCGTATGACGAGCAGTACTTC
>-|TRBV5-4|TRBJ2-3|once
CASSFPGGRADTQYF
TGTGCCAGCAGCTTTCCCGGGGGCCGCGCAGATACGCAGTATTTT
>TRBD1|TRBV6-5|TRBJ1-5|-
CASSRTGGNQPQHF
TGTGCCAGCAGCCGTACAGGGGGCAATCAGCCCCAGCATTTT
>-|TRBV19|TRBJ2-7|-
CASSIDRGDEQYF
TGTGCCAGTAGTATAGACAGGGGGGACGAGCAGTACTTC
>-|TRBV27|TRBJ1-1|once
CASTPGRESTEAFF
TGTGCCAGCACCCCGGGTCGGGAAAGCACTGAAGCTTTCTTT
>-|TRBV20-1|TRBJ2-5|-
CSATREQQETQYF
TGCAGTGCTACTAGGGAACAGCAAGAGACCCAGTACTTC
>TRBD2|TRBV19|TRBJ2-7|few
CASSIGLAGDQQYF
TGTGCCAGTAGTATCGGACTAGCGGGAGACCAGCAGTACTTC
>-|TRBV29-1|TRBJ2-1|-
CSSMGERYNEQFF
TGCAGTTCTATGGGAGAACGGTACAATGAGCAGTTCTTC
>TRBD1|TRBV27|TRBJ2-7|-
CASSLSGTGYEQYF
TGTGCCAGCAGTTTATCCGGGACAGGCTACGAGCAGTACTTC
>-|TRBV6-1|TRBJ1-2|-
CASSAQESTAGYTF
TGTGCCAGCAGTGCCCAGGAGAGTACGGCTGGCTACACCTTC
>-|TRBV6-5|TRBJ1-1|-
CASRGMGNTEAFF
TGTGCCAGCAGAGGGATGGGGAACACTGAAGCTTTCTTT
>TRBD1|TRBV27|TRBJ2-5|-
CASSPPGTWDRRQETQYF
TGTGCCAGCAGTCCCCCGGGAACGTGGGACAGGCGTCAAGAGACCCAGTACTTC
>-|TRBV4-3|TRBJ1-2|few
CASSQGRSYGYTF
TGCGCCAGCAGCCAGGGACGGAGCTATGGCTACACCTTC
>-|TRBV6-1|TRBJ1-5|-
CASNTGHQPQHF
TGTGCCAGCAATACAGGGCACCAGCCCCAGCATTTT